The following is a TCR beta chain sequence with its context. These data are taken from a study of T cell changes during pregnancy in multiple sclerosis. The CDR3 contains 14 residues. Trimming removed 3 bases at V and 7 bases at J, with 14 bases between. Germline CDR1 is MNHEY and CDR2 is SMNVEV (reference sequence). Only in-frame clones appear in the TCRdb table, and some are missing; sequencing was by immunoSEQ multiplex PCR. The table records around 31,000 clones, 90% of them present only once. The clonotype originates from a female donor in good health, enrolled as a control in a pregnancy study. Material: CD4+ T cells from peripheral blood mononuclear cells, obtained in the third trimester of pregnancy. The genes are TRBV27 and TRBJ2-3; weak D call: TRBD1 (6 bases). The CDR3 sequence is CASSLKTGHNTQYF. The CDR3 DNA reads TGTGCCAGCAGTTTGAAGACGGGACACAATACGCAGTATTTT.